Listed here are 16 T cell receptor beta chains from one sample, sequenced in a study of graft-versus-host responses after intestinal transplantation. Assay: immunoSEQ multiplex PCR; the TCRdb copy retains only in-frame clones and omits some. The data contain around 54,000 clones, less than 95% of them singletons. The material was PBMCs, obtained roughly 680 days after intestinal transplant. These receptors all stem from a human patient who received an intestinal transplant, so some T cells may come from the graft donor.

J is TRBJ2-1 and V is TRBV10-1; either TRBD1 or TRBD2 may fit D (5 bases each). The CDR3 is 15 amino acids. The V end lost 7 bases, the J end lost 0 bases, and 13 bases lay between the germline ends. Per germline, CDR1 WNHNN and CDR2 SYGVQD (reference sequence). The CDR3 sequence: CASIARDGSYNEQFF. The CDR3 DNA is TGCGCCAGCATCGCCCGGGACGGCTCCTACAATGAGCAGTTCTTC.

The chain uses TRBV27 and TRBJ1-2, with a weak D call TRBD1 (6 bases). This CDR3 contains 12 residues. V was trimmed by 4 bases and J by 4 bases, leaving 7 bases between them. Germline V gives CDR1 MNHEY, CDR2 SMNVEV (reference sequence). Written as DNA, the CDR3 is TGTGCCAGCAGTTCAGGGGCCTATGGCTACACCTTC. The encoded protein is CASSSGAYGYTF.

The rearrangement uses TRBV6-1 and TRBJ1-6; D remains ambiguous. The ends were cut back, 7 bases at V and 7 bases at J, with 14 bases in the middle. The V gene's germline CDR1 is MNHNS and CDR2 SASEGT. The CDR3 length is 14 residues. The chain's CDR3 is CASKKDGANSPLHF. In DNA form, the CDR3 reads TGTGCCAGCAAAAAGGACGGAGCAAATTCACCCCTCCACTTT.

This clone was picked up one time. The chain employs TRBV29-1 and TRBJ2-6, with D uncertain. V was shortened by 5 bases and J by 0 bases, with 11 bases between the two germline ends. CDR1 and CDR2 from the germline V gene are SQVTM and ANQGSEA. The CDR3 runs 15 residues. The CDR3 DNA reads as TGCAGCGTTTCCGGGTTGGGCTCTGGGGCCAACGTCCTGACTTTC. Protein: CSVSGLGSGANVLTF.

This clone is a singleton in its sample. This chain links TRBV5-4 with TRBJ2-7; either TRBD1 or TRBD2 may fit D (6 bases each). Germline loops: CDR1 SGHNT, CDR2 YYREEE (reference sequence). V lost 2 bases and J lost 2, with 14 bases in between. There are 15 residues in the CDR3. For the CDR3, the DNA is TGTGCCAGCAGCTTACAACTAGGGGGGACCTACGAGCAGTACTTC. Protein product: CASSLQLGGTYEQYF. Filled out from reference TRBV5-4 and TRBJ2-7, the complete variable domain reads ETGVTQSPTHLIKTRGQQVTLRCSSQSGHNTVSWYQQALGQGPQFIFQYYREEENGRGNFPPRFSGLQFPNYSSELNVNALELDDSALYLCASSLQLGGTYEQYFGPGTRLTVT.

This sequence joins TRBV9 and TRBJ1-1; D is unclear. CDR3 length equals 15 residues. Germline lookup yields CDR1 SGDLS and CDR2 YYNGEE. The V end was cut by 3 bases, the J end by 0 bases, with 12 bases between. CDR3 sequence reads: CASSAPSPMNTEAFF. CDR3 sequence (DNA): TGTGCCAGCAGCGCACCGTCTCCGATGAACACTGAAGCTTTCTTT.

The CDR3 sequence is CASSLIGAQGSYGYTF. DNA of the CDR3: TGTGCCAGCAGCTTAATAGGGGCGCAGGGAAGCTATGGCTACACCTTC. J is TRBJ1-2 and V is TRBV7-3; a weak D match, TRBD1 (5 bases). Germline CDR1 SGHTA, CDR2 FQGTGA. V lost 1 base, J lost 4 bases, and 16 bases lay in between. CDR3 length: 16 amino acids.

The chain joins TRBV12-1 to TRBJ1-2; the table calls TRBD1, which could not be checked here. TRBV12-1 is recorded as a pseudogene. The CDR3 consists of 12 residues. The CDR3 DNA follows: TGTGCCAGCAGCTTACAGGGAGTTGGCTACACCTTC. Its protein product is CASSLQGVGYTF.

V and J are TRBV7-9 and TRBJ2-7; D is unresolved. Germline V gives CDR1 SEHNR, CDR2 FQNEAQ (reference sequence). V was pared by 4 bases and J by 5 bases, with 12 bases between. The length of the CDR3 is 13 residues. CDR3 nucleotides: TGTGCCAGCAGCTATTCCCCATACGACGAGCAGTACTTC. It is translated as CASSYSPYDEQYF.

The chain joins TRBV6-1 to TRBJ2-2; D is unclear. Per the germline V gene, CDR1 is MNHNS and CDR2 is SASEGT. CDR3 size: 12 residues. The V gene lost 6 bases and the J gene lost 7 bases, with 9 bases spanning the gap. This chain's CDR3 is CASSDDRGELFF. The CDR3 DNA follows: TGTGCCAGCAGCGACGACCGCGGGGAGCTGTTTTTT.

The chain combines TRBV7-2 with TRBJ2-5, with 9 positions matching TRBD2. V lost 3 bases and J lost 5; bases outside the gene matches: 1. This CDR3 comprises 13 residues. CDR1 is SGHTA and CDR2 is FQGNSA in the germline V gene. Here the CDR3 reads CASSFAGGETQYF. The CDR3 DNA reads TGTGCCAGCAGCTTCGCGGGGGGGGAGACCCAGTACTTC.

The rearrangement links TRBV9 to TRBJ1-1; perhaps TRBD1 as D (5 bases). With 4 bases removed from V and 6 bases from J, the gap between germline ends came to 22 bases. Germline CDR1 is SGDLS and CDR2 is YYNGEE. CDR3 length equals 16 residues. CDR3 DNA: TGTGCCAGCAGCCCCCATTCCCTGATCAGGGAACCTGAAGCTTTCTTT. Residues: CASSPHSLIREPEAFF.

This sequence joins TRBV15 and TRBJ1-2; perhaps TRBD1 as D (5 bases). The length of the CDR3 is 17 residues. Germline CDR1 LNHNV, CDR2 YYDKDF (reference sequence). The V and J ends lost 0 bases and 4 bases respectively, with 18 bases between them. CDR3 bases: TGTGCCACCAGCAGAGAGGGACCATTTGAACCTCCCTATGGCTACACCTTC. Translated, it gives CATSREGPFEPPYGYTF. Full variable domain (missing parts from reference TRBV15 and TRBJ1-2): DAMVIQNPRYQVTQFGKPVTLSCSQTLNHNVMYWYQQKSSQAPKLLFHYYDKDFNNEADTPDNFQSRRPNTSFCFLDIRSPGLGDTAMYLCATSREGPFEPPYGYTFGSGTRLTVV.

V gene TRBV9 combines with J gene TRBJ1-4, with a tentative D call TRBD1 (6 bases). V was pared by 0 bases and J by 8 bases, with 17 bases between. Looked up from germline, CDR1 is SGDLS and CDR2 is YYNGEE. CDR3 length: 16 residues. The CDR3 sequence: CASSVAPQGPGEKLFF. The CDR3, as DNA: TGTGCCAGCAGCGTAGCCCCACAGGGCCCCGGGGAAAAACTGTTTTTT.

This clone has a handful of counts. V gene TRBV18 combines with J gene TRBJ2-7; 11 nucleotides match TRBD2. Germline V gene data show CDR1 as KGHSH and CDR2 as LQKENI. This CDR3 contains 16 residues. J gave up 7 bases and V 3 bases, and 11 bases lay outside the gene matches. This CDR3 is CASSPRQTSGAIEQYF. The CDR3 coding sequence is TGTGCCAGCTCACCTCGACAGACTAGCGGGGCGATTGAGCAGTACTTC.

This rearrangement joins TRBV5-1 to TRBJ1-2, with 9 positions matching TRBD1. CDR1 is SGHRS, CDR2 YFSETQ, per germline. This CDR3 contains 15 residues. Trimming removed 1 base from V and 4 bases from J; junction bases left unmatched: 5. CDR3 bases: TGCGCCAGCAGCTTGCCGGGACAGGGTGTCTATGGCTACACCTTC. This gives the protein CASSLPGQGVYGYTF.